The rows below give T cell receptor beta chains drawn from one sample of a study of CD8+ T cells in alopecia areata. Sequencing was performed with immunoSEQ multiplex PCR; in TCRdb, only in-frame clones are kept and a portion is missing. The sample includes roughly 200,000 clones, 55% to 70% of them seen just once. Material: CD4+ T cells sorted from blood, obtained at week 4, from a patient treated with tofacitinib. The source is a human donor with alopecia areata. The CDR3 runs from the conserved cysteine through the conserved F or W. Fields, in order: CDR3 protein, CDR3 DNA, V gene, J gene, clone size, D gene. D genes are given only for firm matches. Expanded clones are given a class, and other clones once, few, many or no size at all.

CDR3: CSARVGETQYF
DNA: TGCAGTGCTAGGGTCGGCGAGACCCAGTACTTC
V: TRBV20-1
J: TRBJ2-5
size: .
D: .

CDR3: CAWSVAGNSYNEQFF
DNA: TGTGCCTGGAGTGTAGCGGGGAACTCCTACAATGAGCAGTTCTTC
V: TRBV30
J: TRBJ2-1
size: once
D: TRBD2

CDR3: CASSFQGGDDTQYF
DNA: TGTGCCAGCAGCTTCCAAGGGGGAGACGATACGCAGTATTTT
V: TRBV7-2
J: TRBJ2-3
size: few
D: .

CDR3: CASSSFDQPQHF
DNA: TGTGCCAGCAGTTCGTTCGATCAGCCCCAGCATTTT
V: TRBV6-5
J: TRBJ1-5
size: .
D: .

CDR3: CASSPTSGIRQETQYF
DNA: TGTGCCAGCTCACCGACTAGCGGGATACGCCAAGAGACCCAGTACTTC
V: TRBV18
J: TRBJ2-5
size: .
D: TRBD2

CDR3: CASSYSIAGSGEQYF
DNA: TGTGCCAGCAGTTACTCGATCGCTGGGAGTGGTGAGCAGTACTTC
V: TRBV6-5
J: TRBJ2-7
size: .
D: .

CDR3: CASSLYSSGRSYNEQFF
DNA: TGTGCCAGCAGTTTATACTCAAGCGGGCGCTCCTACAATGAGCAGTTCTTC
V: TRBV28
J: TRBJ2-1
size: few
D: .

CDR3: CASSQSEEKLFF
DNA: TGTGCCAGCTCCCAAAGTGAAGAAAAACTGTTTTTT
V: TRBV6-6
J: TRBJ1-4
size: few
D: .

CDR3: CASSLARPGQSYGYTF
DNA: TGTGCCAGCAGCTTAGCCAGGCCCGGACAGAGCTATGGCTACACCTTC
V: TRBV7-2
J: TRBJ1-2
size: once
D: .

CDR3: CATSRDMGARNTEAFF
DNA: TGTGCCACCAGCAGAGATATGGGGGCGCGGAACACTGAAGCTTTCTTT
V: TRBV15
J: TRBJ1-1
size: .
D: .

CDR3: CASSERVGQPQHF
DNA: TGTGCCAGCAGCGAACGGGTCGGACAGCCCCAGCATTTT
V: TRBV6-1
J: TRBJ1-5
size: .
D: .

CDR3: CASSRRAGASGNTIYF
DNA: TGCGCCAGCAGCCGTCGGGCGGGGGCGAGTGGAAACACCATATATTTT
V: TRBV5-1
J: TRBJ1-3
size: .
D: .

CDR3: CASSQELKGTGLNQPQHF
DNA: TGCGCCAGCAGCCAGGAATTAAAAGGGACAGGCCTTAATCAGCCCCAGCATTTT
V: TRBV4-1
J: TRBJ1-5
size: .
D: TRBD1

CDR3: CSIRLAGTTSTDTQYF
DNA: TGCAGCATTCGACTAGCGGGGACTACTAGCACAGATACGCAGTATTTT
V: TRBV29-1
J: TRBJ2-3
size: .
D: TRBD2

CDR3: CASSLVPDSEETQYF
DNA: TGTGCCAGCAGCTTAGTGCCGGACTCTGAAGAGACCCAGTACTTC
V: TRBV5-4
J: TRBJ2-5
size: .
D: .

CDR3: CASSNRNDYGYTF
DNA: TGTGCCAGCAGTAACAGAAATGACTATGGCTACACCTTC
V: TRBV28
J: TRBJ1-2
size: .
D: .

CDR3: CASSSRADAPYEQYF
DNA: TGTGCCAGCAGCAGTCGTGCGGACGCTCCCTACGAGCAGTACTTC
V: TRBV11-1
J: TRBJ2-7
size: .
D: .

CDR3: CSVGGSNSPLHF
DNA: TGCAGCGTTGGCGGCAGTAATTCACCCCTCCACTTT
V: TRBV29-1
J: TRBJ1-6
size: .
D: .

CDR3: CASSPGQGATDTQYF
DNA: TGTGCCAGCAGCCCTGGACAGGGGGCAACAGATACGCAGTATTTT
V: TRBV7-9
J: TRBJ2-3
size: .
D: TRBD1

CDR3: CASNGRLAGNTDTQYF
DNA: TGTGCCAGCAATGGAAGGTTGGCGGGGAACACAGATACGCAGTATTTT
V: TRBV27
J: TRBJ2-3
size: .
D: .

CDR3: CASSRDRAHYGYTF
DNA: TGTGCCAGCAGTCGGGACAGGGCTCACTATGGCTACACCTTC
V: TRBV28
J: TRBJ1-2
size: .
D: TRBD1

CDR3: CSARDVETQYF
DNA: TGCAGTGCTAGAGACGTTGAGACCCAGTACTTC
V: TRBV20-1
J: TRBJ2-5
size: .
D: .

CDR3: CASSLREVYTEAFF
DNA: TGCGCCAGCAGTCTCAGGGAAGTATACACTGAAGCTTTCTTT
V: TRBV23-1
J: TRBJ1-1
size: few
D: .

CDR3: CAWTPDRYTEAFF
DNA: TGTGCCTGGACCCCCGACAGGTACACTGAAGCTTTCTTT
V: TRBV30
J: TRBJ1-1
size: .
D: .

CDR3: CASSSPHRRVLGANVLTF
DNA: TGTGCCAGCAGCTCGCCGCATCGAAGGGTTCTTGGGGCCAACGTCCTGACTTTC
V: TRBV7-9
J: TRBJ2-6
size: .
D: .

CDR3: CASSPGQSNQPQHF
DNA: TGTGCCAGCTCTCCAGGACAGAGCAATCAGCCCCAGCATTTT
V: TRBV18
J: TRBJ1-5
size: few
D: .

CDR3: CASSSLLRQDIDTQYF
DNA: TGCGCCAGCAGCAGCCTACTTCGACAGGATATTGATACGCAGTATTTT
V: TRBV5-1
J: TRBJ2-3
size: .
D: .

CDR3: CASSFQGVNTEAFF
DNA: TGCGCCAGCAGCTTCCAGGGGGTGAACACTGAAGCTTTCTTT
V: TRBV5-1
J: TRBJ1-1
size: .
D: TRBD1

CDR3: CASSKGSRDKNGYTF
DNA: TGTGCCAGCAGTAAAGGCAGTAGGGACAAGAATGGCTACACCTTC
V: TRBV6-6
J: TRBJ1-2
size: .
D: .

CDR3: CASRDGEREQYF
DNA: TGTGCCAGCCGGGACGGCGAGCGCGAGCAGTACTTC
V: TRBV6-5
J: TRBJ2-7
size: .
D: .